Listed below are T cell receptor beta chains from one sample, sequenced in a study of OX40 agonist ivuxolimab in advanced cancers. Assay used: immunoSEQ multiplex PCR; TCRdb lists only in-frame clones, some missing. This table has approximately 81,000 clones, about 85% appearing once. The sample was CD4+ or CD8+ T cells sorted from blood, taken in a trial of the OX40 agonist ivuxolimab. The receptors stem from an adult with an advanced solid tumor such as melanoma, head and neck, liver or kidney cancer. Both conserved end residues are part of each CDR3. The order of the fields is J gene, V gene, CDR3 protein.

TRBJ2-3 | TRBV7-3 | CASSLNGGADTQYF
TRBJ2-3 | TRBV6-1 | CASSEGTGLTDTQYF
TRBJ1-5 | TRBV6-6 | CASSYGSSSQHF
TRBJ1-4 | TRBV7-7 | CASSPDRGEKLFF
TRBJ2-1 | TRBV7-9 | CASSLGTSGTYNEQFF
TRBJ2-3 | TRBV7-7 | CASSPSSARTDTQYF
TRBJ1-4 | TRBV6-5 | CASSSPDRGLEKLFF
TRBJ2-1 | TRBV7-6 | CASSLRGYNNEQFF
TRBJ2-2 | TRBV5-4 | CASSLPSGRQNAGELFF
TRBJ1-2 | TRBV28 | CASRETGIRYGYTF
TRBJ2-1 | TRBV19 | CASSMGQGLRNEQFF
TRBJ2-1 | TRBV11-3 | CASSSSGASSYNEQFF
TRBJ2-7 | TRBV7-2 | CASSFTSGRYEQYF
TRBJ2-3 | TRBV9 | CASSATPRGSTDTQYF
TRBJ1-4 | TRBV5-1 | CASSLVGGVDEKLFF
TRBJ1-2 | TRBV4-1 | CASSQDPSANYGYTF
TRBJ2-1 | TRBV7-2 | CASSSRLAGPYPRYNEQFF
TRBJ2-3 | TRBV5-1 | CASSSIEGDTQYF
TRBJ2-2 | TRBV5-1 | CASSLAGPTGELFF
TRBJ1-1 | TRBV4-1 | CASSRDGLNTEAFF
TRBJ2-2 | TRBV6-6 | CASSPARGNTGELFF
TRBJ1-4 | TRBV4-3 | CASSQSPATNEKLFF
TRBJ2-1 | TRBV4-1 | CASSQEGLVGSDEQFF
TRBJ2-3 | TRBV2 | CASASVSTDTQYF
TRBJ2-4 | TRBV2 | CASSELKGDRVRYF
TRBJ1-5 | TRBV19 | CASSIVGRGGDQPQHF
TRBJ2-3 | TRBV7-2 | CASSLTASTDTQYF
TRBJ2-1 | TRBV10-3 | CAITAGTGFEQFF
TRBJ1-2 | TRBV19 | CASSLGYGYTF
TRBJ2-1 | TRBV7-2 | CASSSTSGTNYNEQFF
TRBJ2-7 | TRBV21-1 | CAIRDRDTYEQYF
TRBJ2-7 | TRBV6-6 | CASSSFDRDYEQYF
TRBJ1-6 | TRBV5-6 | CASSLGQGNSPLHF
TRBJ2-2 | TRBV5-4 | CASSLGGVGGELFF
TRBJ1-2 | TRBV5-1 | CASRSTANYGYTF
TRBJ2-1 | TRBV7-5 | CARSLVGHNYNEQFF
TRBJ1-4 | TRBV6-5 | CASSYSGGNEKLFF
TRBJ2-2 | TRBV5-1 | CASLGDSGGPTGELFF
TRBJ1-2 | TRBV5-1 | CASTRTDGREGYTF
TRBJ1-1 | TRBV2 | CASSDGGRTEAFF
TRBJ2-7 | TRBV5-1 | CASSLTPAGQPYEQYF
TRBJ2-2 | TRBV11-1 | CASSSQGAGQSGELFF
TRBJ1-2 | TRBV6-1 | CASSGGTGQILYGYTF
TRBJ2-3 | TRBV5-5 | CASSLGQGASDTQYF
TRBJ2-7 | TRBV7-2 | CASSLALSAGSYEQYF
TRBJ1-5 | TRBV30 | CAWSLYSNQPQHF
TRBJ2-7 | TRBV5-4 | CASSSSARDEQYF
TRBJ1-1 | TRBV2 | CASSEVVENTEAFF
TRBJ1-1 | TRBV10-2 | CASSLDGNTEAFF
TRBJ2-3 | TRBV28 | CASSLYGSGTDTQYF
TRBJ1-1 | TRBV7-9 | CASSPDWETEAFF
TRBJ2-7 | TRBV4-2 | CASSQESDREYEQYF
TRBJ1-2 | TRBV9 | CASSVGQNYGYTF
TRBJ1-2 | TRBV2 | CASSWQGGLDYGYTF
TRBJ2-5 | TRBV11-3 | CASSAGTGPKVETQYF